The 18 T cell receptor beta chains given below trace back to one sample, sequenced in a study of shared clonotypes between healthy human individuals (TCRdb year 2020). Library preparation employed the immunoSEQ multiplex PCR assay. Not all clones reach the TCRdb copy of this immuneACCESS table, which keeps in-frame sequences only. Checked studies attribute under half of the gap to unresolved V genes and leave the rest unexplained. This sample has about 2.3 million clones in its table, and roughly 92% of those were observed once. The leading ten clones occupy 0.37% of the sample. Sequenced sample: naive CD4+ T cells from PBMCs. Per the publication, the cell subset or site label means: CD45RA+ positively selected. The receptors come from a man younger than 35 in good health. Some clones in this sample may be carry-over from other donors' samples.

This chain joins TRBV5-1 and TRBJ2-5; 9 bases line up with TRBD1. V was clipped by 4 bases and J by 1 base; unmatched bases: 2. The CDR3 consists of 14 residues. Germline V gene sequence: CDR1 SGHRS, CDR2 YFSETQ. The DNA for the CDR3 is TGCGCCAGCAGCATACAGGGGGCCCAAGAGACCCAGTACTTC. Translation: CASSIQGAQETQYF.

J is TRBJ2-5 and V is TRBV15, with a weak D call TRBD2 (6 bases). The CDR3 is 14 amino acids. V dropped 3 bases and J dropped 5 bases, with 13 bases sitting between them. Germline CDR1 LNHNV, CDR2 YYDKDF (reference sequence). DNA for the CDR3: TGTGCCACCAGCAGCCCCCGGGGGTGGGAGACCCAGTACTTC. As protein: CATSSPRGWETQYF.

The chain uses TRBV7-2 and TRBJ2-4; D is tentatively TRBD1 or TRBD2 (5 bases each). The CDR3 spans 14 residues. CDR1 and CDR2 (germline): SGHTA, FQGNSA. V was clipped by 3 bases and J by 5 bases, with 11 bases between them. The CDR3 bases are TGTGCCAGCAGCTTGGCCGGGACGGAAAACATTCAGTACTTC. It encodes CASSLAGTENIQYF.

This clone was picked up one time. The CDR3: CALGADQETQYF. In DNA form, the CDR3 reads TGTGCCCTAGGGGCAGATCAAGAGACCCAGTACTTC. The chain combines TRBV7-2 with TRBJ2-5; D may be TRBD1 (5 bases). The V end lost 11 bases, the J end lost 2 bases, and 12 bases lay between the germline ends. The V gene's germline CDR1 is SGHTA and CDR2 FQGNSA. The CDR3 sequence is 12 residues long.

CDR3 amino acids: CASSLVGGRGYEQYF. In DNA, the CDR3 is TGTGCCAGCAGCTTGGTTGGCGGGAGGGGCTACGAGCAGTACTTC. This sequence joins TRBV5-4 and TRBJ2-7, with 9 bases lining up with TRBD2. CDR3 size: 15 residues. Germline CDR1 reads SGHNT; CDR2 reads YYREEE (reference sequence). The trim removed 0 bases at V and 3 bases at J, leaving 4 bases unmatched.

About this clone: The same CDR3 is also encoded by other DNA sequences in this sample. CDR3 loop: CASSPGQGYQPQHF. The CDR3 DNA reads TGTGCCAGCAGTCCCGGACAGGGGTATCAGCCCCAGCATTTT. V and J are TRBV6-5 and TRBJ1-5; 9 bases are a match to TRBD1. This CDR3 has 14 amino acids. Germline CDR1 and CDR2: MNHEY and SVGAGI. J was trimmed by 5 bases and V by 5 bases; bases with no gene match: 4.

The rearrangement links TRBV28 to TRBJ2-2; a weak D match, TRBD2 (7 bases). The V end lost 6 bases, the J end lost 7 bases, and 42 bases lay between the germline ends. Germline CDR1 is MDHEN and CDR2 is SYDVKM. The CDR3 has 23 residues. The CDR3 here is CASSNTRGTISGARGGALGELFF. CDR3 in DNA: TGTGCCAGCAGCAACACCCGTGGGACTATTTCGGGAGCGAGGGGGGGAGCACTCGGGGAGCTGTTTTTT.

The rearrangement joins TRBV9 to TRBJ2-1, with 9 bases that match TRBD2. Germline V gene sequence: CDR1 SGDLS, CDR2 YYNGEE. With V trimmed by 1 base and J by 3 bases, 5 bases remained unmatched. The CDR3 has 16 residues. The CDR3 loop reads CASSVYPSGDYNEQFF. CDR3 DNA sequence: TGTGCCAGCAGCGTATATCCTAGCGGGGACTACAATGAGCAGTTCTTC.

V gene TRBV4-1 combines with J gene TRBJ2-1; D uncertain. The CDR3 contains 14 residues. Germline V lookup: CDR1 MGHRA, CDR2 YSYEKL. Trimming shortened V by 0 bases and J by 8 bases, and 11 bases separated the two germline ends. The CDR3 protein is CASSQDPQRYEQFF. The CDR3 nucleotides are TGCGCCAGCAGCCAAGACCCGCAAAGGTATGAGCAGTTCTTC.

This clone was counted a single time. The chain joins TRBV9 to TRBJ2-7; a weak D match, TRBD2 (6 bases). Germline CDR1 is SGDLS and CDR2 is YYNGEE. This CDR3 spans 21 amino acids. V shed 6 bases and J shed 1 base, with 35 bases lying between them. CDR3 sequence (DNA): TGTGCCAGCACCGCCTCAGGTTTTAGGAGCGGCGGGGTAAGGTTTTCCTACGAGCAGTACTTC. It translates to CASTASGFRSGGVRFSYEQYF.

This clone was found a few times. This rearrangement joins TRBV30 to TRBJ1-4; tentatively, D is TRBD1 (6 bases). CDR1 is GTSNPN, CDR2 SVGIG, per germline (reference sequence). The CDR3 extends over 12 amino acids. Trimming shortened V by 1 base and J by 10 bases, and 10 bases separated the two germline ends. The CDR3 nucleotides are TGTGCCTGGAGTGCACTACAGGGAAAACTGTTTTTT. This translates into CAWSALQGKLFF. Full variable domain (rest looked up from reference TRBV30 and TRBJ1-4): SQTIHQWPATLVQPVGSPLSLECTVEGTSNPNLYWYRQAAGRGLQLLFYSVGIGQISSEVPQNLSASRPQDRQFILSSKKLLLSDSGFYLCAWSALQGKLFFGSGTQLSVL.

The J gene is TRBJ1-3, the V gene TRBV4-1; D ambiguous. This CDR3 has 14 amino acids. The V gene lost 4 bases and the J gene lost 2 bases, with 9 bases spanning the gap. Germline lookup yields CDR1 MGHRA and CDR2 YSYEKL. The DNA of the CDR3 is TGCGCCAGCAGCCGCGGAGGAGCTGGAAACACCATATATTTT. Translation gives CASSRGGAGNTIYF.

The rearrangement uses TRBV7-3 and TRBJ2-3, with 7 bases identical to TRBD2. The CDR3 is made up of 15 amino acids. Per germline, CDR1 SGHTA and CDR2 FQGTGA. The junction had 6 bases not matched to a gene; V was cut back by 2 bases and J by 4 bases. The DNA for the CDR3 is TGTGCCAGCAGCTTATGGCCAGGGAGGGCAGATACGCAGTATTTT. As protein: CASSLWPGRADTQYF.

The J gene is TRBJ1-1, the V gene TRBV9; a possible D gene is TRBD1 (5 bases). CDR1 is SGDLS, CDR2 YYNGEE, per germline. V lost 3 bases, J lost 4 bases, and 19 bases lay in between. The CDR3 totals 16 residues. The CDR3 nucleotides are TGTGCCAGCAGCGCTCCTTCGGGGCAGTTTCCCACTGAAGCTTTCTTT. Translated, it gives CASSAPSGQFPTEAFF. Full variable domain (remainder filled in from reference TRBV9 and TRBJ1-1): DSGVTQTPKHLITATGQRVTLRCSPRSGDLSVYWYQQSLDQGLQFLIQYYNGEERAKGNILERFSAQQFPDLHSELNLSSLELGDSALYFCASSAPSGQFPTEAFFGQGTRLTVV.

The chain uses TRBV2 and TRBJ1-2, with 11 bases identical to TRBD1. CDR1 and CDR2 from the germline V gene are SNHLY and FYNNEI. The V segment lost 8 bases and the J segment 3 bases; nucleotides outside the gene matches: 5. This CDR3 comprises 14 residues. CDR3 nucleotides: TGTGCCAGCGGCCGGGGACAGGGGGACTATGGCTACACCTTC. Amino acids: CASGRGQGDYGYTF.

Concerning this clone itself: Other nucleotide sequences in the sample specify the same CDR3. This chain links TRBV6-1 with TRBJ2-7, with TRBD2 identical over 12 bases. This CDR3 comprises 15 residues. With V trimmed by 6 bases and J by 4 bases, 7 bases remained unmatched. CDR1 and CDR2 (germline): MNHNS, SASEGT. DNA for the CDR3: TGTGCCAGCAGCGAGACTAGCGGGAGTCCTTACGAGCAGTACTTC. It encodes CASSETSGSPYEQYF.

This chain uses TRBV18 with TRBJ1-1, with D possibly TRBD1 on 6 matching bases. CDR1 KGHSH and CDR2 LQKENI come from the germline V gene. This CDR3 region has 16 residues. V gave up 3 bases and J gave up 4 bases, with 18 bases separating them. The CDR3 region is CASSPNVAGVGTEAFF. As DNA, the CDR3 is TGTGCCAGCTCACCCAACGTCGCAGGGGTTGGCACTGAAGCTTTCTTT.

The chain carries TRBV6-1 and TRBJ1-3, with unresolved D. The CDR3 is made up of 17 amino acids. The germline gives CDR1 MNHNS, CDR2 SASEGT. Trimming removed 3 bases from V and 0 bases from J, with 15 bases in between. CDR3 DNA sequence: TGTGCCAGCAGTGATGTTTTCGGGTTTTACTCTGGAAACACCATATATTTT. The encoded protein is CASSDVFGFYSGNTIYF.